One sample yielded the 3 T cell receptor beta chains listed below, sequenced in a study of shared clonotypes between healthy human individuals. Some clones are missing from TCRdb's copy, which holds only in-frame ones; the method was immunoSEQ multiplex PCR. Among more than 2 million clones, about 95% were seen once, and the ten largest hold more than 0.95%. Naive-designated CD8 cells lacked CD45RO, were positively enriched for CCR7, and omitted terminally differentiated effector memory CD45RA+ cells. What was sequenced was naive CD8+ T cells sorted from blood. All receptors derive from a man aged 18 to 30 in good health.

The table lists this clone with a count of one. This rearrangement joins TRBV2 to TRBJ2-3; D perhaps matches TRBD1 (5 bases). The CDR3 consists of 18 residues. Germline CDR1 is SNHLY and CDR2 is FYNNEI. V lost 8 bases and J lost 0, with 24 bases in between. CDR3 protein: CASANGQGLVLSTDTQYF. The CDR3 DNA is TGTGCCAGCGCGAACGGCCAGGGCCTGGTACTCAGCACAGATACGCAGTATTTT.

The gene calls are TRBV27 and TRBJ1-1, with a tentative D call TRBD1 (5 bases). V was pared by 7 bases and J by 4 bases, with 16 bases between. The CDR3 totals 14 residues. CDR1 and CDR2 from the germline V gene are MNHEY and SMNVEV (reference sequence). The CDR3 protein is CASTPTRGTTEAFF. The CDR3 DNA follows: TGTGCCAGCACCCCTACGCGAGGGACCACTGAAGCTTTCTTT.

The V gene is TRBV5-6, the J gene TRBJ2-7, with 7 bases lining up with TRBD1. Germline CDR1 SGHDT, CDR2 YYEEEE. The CDR3 has 16 amino acids. The J segment lost 2 bases and the V segment lost 4 bases, leaving 12 bases of the junction unmatched. The CDR3 protein is CASSPAPGQITYEQYF. The CDR3, as DNA: TGTGCCAGCAGCCCGGCTCCGGGACAGATAACCTACGAGCAGTACTTC. Full variable domain (remainder filled in from reference TRBV5-6 and TRBJ2-7): DAGVTQSPTHLIKTRGQQVTLRCSPKSGHDTVSWYQQALGQGPQFIFQYYEEEERQRGNFPDRFSGHQFPNYSSELNVNALLLGDSALYLCASSPAPGQITYEQYFGPGTRLTVT.